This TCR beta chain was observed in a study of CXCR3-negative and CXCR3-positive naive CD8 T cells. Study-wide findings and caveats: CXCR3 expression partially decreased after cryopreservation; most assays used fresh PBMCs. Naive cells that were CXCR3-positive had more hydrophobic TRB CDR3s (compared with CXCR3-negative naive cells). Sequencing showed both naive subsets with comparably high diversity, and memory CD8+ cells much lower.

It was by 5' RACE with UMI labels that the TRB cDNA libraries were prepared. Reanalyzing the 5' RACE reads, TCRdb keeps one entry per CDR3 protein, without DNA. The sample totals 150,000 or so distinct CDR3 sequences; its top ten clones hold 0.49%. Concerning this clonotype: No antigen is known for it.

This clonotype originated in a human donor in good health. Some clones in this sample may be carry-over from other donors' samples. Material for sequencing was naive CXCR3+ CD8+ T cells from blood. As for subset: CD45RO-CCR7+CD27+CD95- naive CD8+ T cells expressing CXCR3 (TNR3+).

CDR3 residues: CASSDSGLAGKPIEQFF. The chain joins TRBV6-4 to TRBJ2-1; as DNA is missing, the TRBD2 call by TCRdb cannot be tested. This CDR3 region has 17 residues. Looked up from germline, CDR1 is MRHNA and CDR2 is SNTAGT.